This is a list of T cell receptor beta chains from one sample in a study of brain T cells in children with intractable seizures. Produced via immunoSEQ multiplex PCR; TCRdb's table is partial and in-frame only. The table shows 300,000 to 400,000 clones, with nearly 95% occurring only once. This specimen was peripheral blood, taken approximately 5 months after surgery. These receptors were collected from a boy younger than two with tuberous sclerosis and intractable seizures. The CDR3 runs from the conserved cysteine through the conserved F or W. Fields, in order: D gene, clone size, V gene, J gene, CDR3 length, CDR3 protein, CDR3 DNA. D genes are given only for firm matches. The size field is filled for only some rows; it gives once, few, many or a size class.

TRBD1	NA	TRBV19	TRBJ1-1	14	CASTPDREVTEAFF	TGTGCCAGTACTCCCGACAGGGAGGTCACTGAAGCTTTCTTT
TRBD1	NA	TRBV7-9	TRBJ2-7	13	CASSLVQGIEQYF	TGTGCCAGCAGCTTGGTACAGGGGATCGAGCAGTACTTC
NA	NA	TRBV7-9	TRBJ2-3	12	CASSPSTDTQYF	TGTGCCAGCAGCCCAAGCACAGATACGCAGTATTTT
TRBD1	NA	TRBV19	TRBJ2-7	13	CASTGQGEYEQYF	TGTGCCAGCACGGGACAGGGGGAATACGAGCAGTACTTC
NA	NA	TRBV29-1	TRBJ2-3	11	CSVASADTQYF	TGCAGCGTTGCTAGTGCAGATACGCAGTATTTT
NA	NA	TRBV4-1	TRBJ2-7	12	CASRGRTYEQYF	TGCGCCAGCAGAGGCCGGACTTACGAGCAGTACTTC
TRBD1	NA	TRBV12-5	TRBJ2-1	16	CASGPGNRGLYNEQFF	TGTGCTAGTGGTCCCGGAAACAGGGGGCTCTACAATGAGCAGTTCTTC
TRBD2	NA	TRBV15	TRBJ2-3	15	CATSLAGINTDTQYF	TGTGCCACCAGCCTAGCGGGGATCAACACAGATACGCAGTATTTT
TRBD2	NA	TRBV5-1	TRBJ2-5	17	CASSSSRTSGGQETQYF	TGCGCCAGCAGCTCTTCCCGGACTAGCGGGGGCCAAGAGACCCAGTACTTC
NA	NA	TRBV10-1	TRBJ1-5	17	CASIGTGMAYSNQPQHF	TGCGCCAGCATTGGGACTGGTATGGCCTATAGCAATCAGCCCCAGCATTTT
TRBD2	NA	TRBV7-3	TRBJ2-3	15	CASSPGLAGADTQYF	TGTGCCAGCAGCCCCGGACTAGCGGGGGCAGATACGCAGTATTTT
NA	once	TRBV18	TRBJ2-3	16	CASSRTPPGSTDTQYF	TGTGCCAGCTCACGGACCCCCCCGGGCAGCACAGATACGCAGTATTTT
TRBD2	NA	TRBV7-3	TRBJ2-1	14	CASSSLAGESEQFF	TGTGCCAGCAGCTCCTTAGCGGGAGAGAGTGAGCAGTTCTTC
NA	NA	TRBV7-9	TRBJ1-2	12	CASSHRDYGYTF	TGTGCCAGCAGCCACAGGGACTATGGCTACACCTTC
TRBD2	once	TRBV29-1	TRBJ2-5	17	CSVDTATSGRRGETQYF	TGCAGCGTTGACACCGCGACTAGCGGGAGGAGGGGAGAGACCCAGTACTTC
NA	NA	TRBV30	TRBJ2-3	13	CAWNRGGTDTQYF	TGTGCCTGGAACCGGGGAGGCACAGATACGCAGTATTTT
NA	NA	TRBV27	TRBJ1-5	14	CASSYGGPNQPQHF	TGTGCCAGCAGTTATGGGGGCCCCAATCAGCCCCAGCATTTT
NA	NA	TRBV11-2	TRBJ2-1	16	CASSLVVRLSYNEQFF	TGTGCCAGCAGCTTAGTGGTGCGTCTATCCTACAATGAGCAGTTCTTC
TRBD2	NA	TRBV6-5	TRBJ2-2	15	CASLPGTSGTGELFF	TGTGCCAGCCTGCCCGGGACTAGCGGCACCGGGGAGCTGTTTTTT
TRBD1	once	TRBV30	TRBJ1-6	13	CAWTSRGRSPLHF	TGTGCCTGGACATCGAGGGGGCGTTCACCCCTCCACTTT
TRBD2	NA	TRBV4-2	TRBJ2-5	16	CASSLGLAGATETQYF	TGTGCCAGCAGTCTAGGACTAGCGGGAGCCACGGAGACCCAGTACTTC
TRBD1	NA	TRBV7-9	TRBJ1-1	19	CASSYARRGMTGNGTEAFF	TGTGCCAGCAGCTACGCCCGAAGGGGAATGACAGGGAATGGGACTGAAGCTTTCTTT
NA	NA	TRBV23-1	TRBJ1-5	17	CASSQSWVGRANQPQHF	TGCGCCAGCAGTCAATCGTGGGTAGGGAGAGCCAATCAGCCCCAGCATTTT
NA	NA	TRBV3-1/TRBV3-2	TRBJ2-4	12	CASSQEGLAKYF	TGTGCCAGCAGCCAAGAGGGGCTAGCGAAGTACTTC
TRBD2	NA	TRBV11-3	TRBJ2-7	15	CASSLDPQLADEQYF	TGTGCCAGCAGCTTAGATCCCCAGCTAGCGGACGAGCAGTACTTC
NA	NA	TRBV20-1	TRBJ2-7	15	CSASVVAGLSYEQYF	TGCAGTGCTAGTGTGGTGGCGGGACTTTCCTACGAGCAGTACTTC
NA	NA	TRBV6-1	TRBJ1-2	14	CASGAGQANYGYTF	TGTGCCAGCGGGGCAGGTCAGGCTAACTATGGCTACACCTTC
NA	NA	TRBV18	TRBJ1-1	15	CASSQTVDRNTEAFF	TGTGCCAGCTCACAAACCGTGGACAGGAACACTGAAGCTTTCTTT
NA	NA	TRBV6-1	TRBJ1-1	14	CASSEQFMNTEAFF	TGTGCCAGCAGTGAACAGTTTATGAACACTGAAGCTTTCTTT
TRBD2	NA	TRBV7-9	TRBJ2-5	16	CASSPLRTSGGETQYF	TGTGCCAGCAGCCCCCTGAGGACTAGCGGGGGGGAGACCCAGTACTTC
NA	NA	TRBV5-1	TRBJ1-1	14	CASSLYGTVTEAFF	TGCGCCAGCAGCTTGTACGGGACGGTGACTGAAGCTTTCTTT
NA	NA	TRBV6-6	TRBJ1-2	15	CASSYADLLDYGYTF	TGTGCCAGCAGTTACGCGGACCTCCTAGACTATGGCTACACCTTC
NA	NA	TRBV30	TRBJ1-2	12	CAWSGGHYGYTF	TGTGCCTGGAGCGGAGGCCACTATGGCTACACCTTC
TRBD1	NA	TRBV2	TRBJ1-5	13	CASTGQGIQPQHF	TGTGCCAGTACGGGACAGGGGATTCAGCCCCAGCATTTT
NA	NA	TRBV15	TRBJ2-7	13	CATSRDEASEQYF	TGTGCCACCAGCAGAGATGAGGCCAGCGAGCAGTACTTC
TRBD2	NA	TRBV5-1	TRBJ2-7	14	CASSLSGRVYEQYF	TGCGCCAGCAGCTTGAGCGGGAGAGTCTACGAGCAGTACTTC
TRBD1	once	TRBV7-9	TRBJ1-2	14	CASRDDRGNYGYTF	TGTGCCAGCAGGGATGACAGGGGTAACTATGGCTACACCTTC
TRBD1	NA	TRBV11-2	TRBJ2-1	19	CASSPSGQGARNSYNEQFF	TGTGCCAGCAGCCCCTCGGGACAGGGGGCACGGAACTCCTACAATGAGCAGTTCTTC
TRBD2	once	TRBV11-3	TRBJ2-1	12	CATSGRGNEQFF	TGTGCTACTAGCGGGAGAGGCAATGAGCAGTTCTTC
TRBD2	NA	TRBV12-3/TRBV12-4	TRBJ2-7	11	CASSQTGTSIF	TGTGCCAGCAGCCAAACCGGGACTAGCATTTTC